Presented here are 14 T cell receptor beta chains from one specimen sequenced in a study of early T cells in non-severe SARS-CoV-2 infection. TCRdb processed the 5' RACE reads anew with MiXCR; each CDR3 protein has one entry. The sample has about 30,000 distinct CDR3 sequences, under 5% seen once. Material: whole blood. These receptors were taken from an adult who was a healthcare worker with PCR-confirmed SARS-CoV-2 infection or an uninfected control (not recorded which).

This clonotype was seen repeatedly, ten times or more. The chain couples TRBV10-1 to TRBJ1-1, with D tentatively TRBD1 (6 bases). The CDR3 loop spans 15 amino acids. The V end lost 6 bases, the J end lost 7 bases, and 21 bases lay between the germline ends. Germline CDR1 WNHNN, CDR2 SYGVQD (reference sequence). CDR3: CASRPSDRELGEAFF. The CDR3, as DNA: TGCGCCAGCAGGCCGTCGGACAGAGAGCTGGGTGAAGCTTTCTTT.

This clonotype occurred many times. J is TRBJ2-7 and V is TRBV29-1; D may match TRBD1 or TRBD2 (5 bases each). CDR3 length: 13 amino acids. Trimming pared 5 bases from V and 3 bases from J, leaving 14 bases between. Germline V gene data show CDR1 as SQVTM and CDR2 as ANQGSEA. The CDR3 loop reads CSVLRGNLYEQYF. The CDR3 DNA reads TGCAGCGTTCTGAGGGGTAACCTCTACGAGCAGTACTTC.

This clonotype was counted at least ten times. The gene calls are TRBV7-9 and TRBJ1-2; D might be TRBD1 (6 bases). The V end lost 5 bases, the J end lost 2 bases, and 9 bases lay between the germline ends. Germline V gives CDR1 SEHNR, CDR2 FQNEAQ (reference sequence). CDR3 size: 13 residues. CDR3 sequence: CASSHGQNYGYTF. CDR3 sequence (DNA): TGTGCCAGCAGCCACGGACAGAACTATGGCTACACCTTC.

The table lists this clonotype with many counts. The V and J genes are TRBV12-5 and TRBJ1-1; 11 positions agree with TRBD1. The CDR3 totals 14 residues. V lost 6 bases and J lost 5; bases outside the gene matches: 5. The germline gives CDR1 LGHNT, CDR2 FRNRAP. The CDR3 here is CASGPGQGGTEAFF. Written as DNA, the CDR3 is TGTGCTAGTGGACCGGGACAGGGGGGGACTGAAGCTTTCTTT.

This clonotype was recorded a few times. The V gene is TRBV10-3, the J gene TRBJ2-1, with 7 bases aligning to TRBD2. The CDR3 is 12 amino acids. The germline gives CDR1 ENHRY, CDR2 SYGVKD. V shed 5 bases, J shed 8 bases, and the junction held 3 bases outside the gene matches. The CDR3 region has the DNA TGTGCCATCAGTACTAGCGCCGATGAGCAGTTCTTC. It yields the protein CAISTSADEQFF.

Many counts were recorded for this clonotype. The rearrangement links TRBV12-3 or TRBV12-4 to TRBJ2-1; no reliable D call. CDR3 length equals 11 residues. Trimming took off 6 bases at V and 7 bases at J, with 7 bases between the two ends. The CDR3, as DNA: TGTGCCAGCAGCCTAAAAAATGAGCAGTTCTTC. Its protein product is CASSLKNEQFF.

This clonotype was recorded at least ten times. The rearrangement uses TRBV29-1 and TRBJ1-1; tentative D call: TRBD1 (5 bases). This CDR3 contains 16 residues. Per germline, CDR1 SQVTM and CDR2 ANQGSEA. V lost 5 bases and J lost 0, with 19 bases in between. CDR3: CSVQRGSSVMNTEAFF. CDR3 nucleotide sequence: TGCAGCGTTCAAAGGGGCAGCTCGGTAATGAACACTGAAGCTTTCTTT.

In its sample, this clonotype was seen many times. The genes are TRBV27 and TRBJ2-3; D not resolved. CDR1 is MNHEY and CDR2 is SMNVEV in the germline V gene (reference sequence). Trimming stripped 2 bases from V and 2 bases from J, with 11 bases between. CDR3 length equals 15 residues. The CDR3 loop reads CASSLGRRNTDTQYF. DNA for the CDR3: TGTGCCAGCAGTTTAGGCAGACGAAACACAGATACGCAGTATTTT.

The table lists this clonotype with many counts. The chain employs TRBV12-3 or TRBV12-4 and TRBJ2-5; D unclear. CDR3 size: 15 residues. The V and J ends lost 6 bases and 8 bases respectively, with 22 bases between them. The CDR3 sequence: CASSRTVAGLETQYF. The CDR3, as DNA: TGTGCCAGCAGCCGTACAGTGGCTGGTCTGGAAACCCAGTACTTC.

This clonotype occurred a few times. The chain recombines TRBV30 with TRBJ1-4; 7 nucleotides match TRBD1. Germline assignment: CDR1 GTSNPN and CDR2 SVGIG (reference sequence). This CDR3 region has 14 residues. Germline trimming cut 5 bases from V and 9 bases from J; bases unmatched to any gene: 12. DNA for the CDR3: TGTGCCTGGTCCGACAGGGTTTCGAGGAAAAAACTGTTTTTT. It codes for CAWSDRVSRKKLFF.

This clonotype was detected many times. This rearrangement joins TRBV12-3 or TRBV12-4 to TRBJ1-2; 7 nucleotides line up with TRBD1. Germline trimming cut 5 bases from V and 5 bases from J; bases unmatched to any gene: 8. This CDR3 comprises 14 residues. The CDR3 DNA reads TGTGCCAGCAGTCGCTTGGCAGGGGGATATGGCTACACCTTC. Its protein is CASSRLAGGYGYTF.

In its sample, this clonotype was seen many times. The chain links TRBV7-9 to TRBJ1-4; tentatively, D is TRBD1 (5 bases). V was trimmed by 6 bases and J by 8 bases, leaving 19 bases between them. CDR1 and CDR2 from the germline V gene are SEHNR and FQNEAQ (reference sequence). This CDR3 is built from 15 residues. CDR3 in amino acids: CASRSTGGGYEKLFF. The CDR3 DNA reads TGTGCCAGCAGATCCACCGGCGGGGGTTACGAAAAACTGTTTTTT. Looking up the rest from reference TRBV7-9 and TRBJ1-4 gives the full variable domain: DTGVSQNPRHKITKRGQNVTFRCDPISEHNRLYWYRQTLGQGPEFLTYFQNEAQLEKSRLLSDRFSAERPKGSFSTLEIQRTEQGDSAMYLCASRSTGGGYEKLFFGSGTQLSVL.

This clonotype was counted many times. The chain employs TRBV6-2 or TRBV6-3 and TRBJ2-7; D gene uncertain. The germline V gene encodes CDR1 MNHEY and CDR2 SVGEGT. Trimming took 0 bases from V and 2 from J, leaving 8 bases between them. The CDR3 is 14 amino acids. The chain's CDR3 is CASSYSTAAYEQYF. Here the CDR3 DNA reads TGTGCCAGCAGTTACTCGACGGCAGCCTACGAGCAGTACTTC.

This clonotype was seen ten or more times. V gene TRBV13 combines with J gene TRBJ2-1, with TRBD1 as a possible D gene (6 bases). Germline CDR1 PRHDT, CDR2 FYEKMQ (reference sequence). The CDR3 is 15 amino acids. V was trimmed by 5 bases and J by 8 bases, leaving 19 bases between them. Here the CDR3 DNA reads TGTGCCAGCAGCCCACGTCGAACAGGGTTCTATGAGCAGTTCTTC. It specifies CASSPRRTGFYEQFF.